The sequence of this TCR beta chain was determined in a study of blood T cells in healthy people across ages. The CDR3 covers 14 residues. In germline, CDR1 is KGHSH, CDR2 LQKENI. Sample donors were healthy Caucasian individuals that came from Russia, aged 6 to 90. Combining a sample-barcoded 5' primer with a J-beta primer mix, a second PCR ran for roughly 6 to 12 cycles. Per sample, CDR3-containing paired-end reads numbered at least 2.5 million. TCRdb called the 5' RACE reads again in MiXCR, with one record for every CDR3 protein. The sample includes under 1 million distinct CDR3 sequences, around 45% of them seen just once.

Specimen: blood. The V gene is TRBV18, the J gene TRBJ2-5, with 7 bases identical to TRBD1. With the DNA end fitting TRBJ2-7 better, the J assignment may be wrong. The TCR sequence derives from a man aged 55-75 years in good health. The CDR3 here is CASSTKTGNHEQYF. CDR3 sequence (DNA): TGTGCCAGCTCAACAAAGACAGGGAATCACGAGCAGTACTTC.